This T cell receptor beta chain was captured by sequencing in a study of graft-versus-host responses after intestinal transplantation. Whole-study context: Following induction with anti-thymocyte globulin, all recipients were given tacrolimus and steroids for around three years. Whole-study findings and limits: GvH clones occurred in recipient marrow; some first appeared in ileum or blood.

Responders (approximately 200,000, CFSE-labeled) met approximately 200,000 stimulators that were irradiated and violet-dye-labeled. After the reaction, the investigators sorted the proliferating CFSE-low CD3+CD4+ and CD3+CD8+ responders. Repertoires were generated with immunoSEQ multiplex PCR, while TCRdb's copy carries only in-frame clones and drops some. The table records about 18,000 clones, 35% to 45% of them present only once. The TCR originated in a human patient who received an intestinal transplant. The sequencing here drew on alloreactive CD4+ T cells from a mixed lymphocyte reaction culture, taken before intestinal transplant. Regarding subset: CFSE-low proliferating T cells sorted from approximately six-day pre-transplant mixed lymphocyte reaction (GvH or HvG direction).

The CDR3 loop is CASSPGTSPRTDTQYF. CDR3 coding DNA: TGCGCCAGCAGCCCCGGGACCTCTCCTCGCACAGATACGCAGTATTTT. J is TRBJ2-3 and V is TRBV5-1; the D gene could be TRBD1 or TRBD2 (5 bases each). The CDR3 consists of 16 residues. Germline assignment: CDR1 SGHRS and CDR2 YFSETQ. V lost 4 bases and J lost 1, with 16 bases in between.